These 28 T cell receptor beta chains originate from one sample sequenced in a study of blood T cell repertoires in COVID-19. Produced via immunoSEQ multiplex PCR; TCRdb's table is partial and in-frame only. The table lists some 150,000 clones, about 73% of them singletons, with roughly 1.7% in the top ten. The sequenced sample consisted of peripheral blood. Receptors were obtained from a man at least 80 years old with acute or convalescent COVID-19.

J is TRBJ1-2 and V is TRBV6-5; 7 positions match TRBD1. Trimming at V came to 0 bases and at J to 8 bases, leaving 9 bases not matched to a gene. CDR1 and CDR2 from the germline V gene are MNHEY and SVGAGI. CDR3 length: 15 residues. CDR3 loop: CASSYSGRGHRGYTF. The CDR3 region has the DNA TGTGCCAGCAGTTACTCGGGTAGGGGGCATCGGGGCTACACCTTC.

The chain couples TRBV24-1 to TRBJ1-2; 12 bases fit TRBD1. CDR3 length: 16 residues. V shed 3 bases and J 5 bases; nucleotides not matched to a gene: 6. Germline V gene lookup returns CDR1 KGHDR and CDR2 SFDVKD. Here the CDR3 reads CATSDPGTGGVYGYTF. The CDR3 DNA reads TGTGCCACCAGTGATCCCGGGACAGGGGGCGTTTATGGCTACACCTTC.

The genes are TRBV19 and TRBJ1-2, with 12 nucleotides matching TRBD1. The V segment lost 6 bases and the J segment 2 bases; nucleotides outside the gene matches: 13. Germline CDR1 LNHDA, CDR2 SQIVND (reference sequence). This CDR3 is 18 amino acids long. CDR3 amino acids: CASRDPGTGGGRNYGYTF. For the CDR3, the DNA is TGTGCCAGTAGGGACCCCGGGACAGGGGGCGGTAGGAACTATGGCTACACCTTC. Based on the CDR3 plus reference TRBV19 and TRBJ1-2, the full variable domain is DGGITQSPKYLFRKEGQNVTLSCEQNLNHDAMYWYRQDPGQGLRLIYYSQIVNDFQKGDIAEGYSVSREKKESFPLTVTSAQKNPTAFYLCASRDPGTGGGRNYGYTFGSGTRLTVV.

A few counts support this clone. The chain joins TRBV3-1 (or the pseudogene TRBV3-2) to TRBJ1-4; D might be TRBD1 (6 bases). Germline assignment: CDR1 LGHDT and CDR2 YNNKEL (reference sequence). The CDR3 has 16 amino acids. V lost 4 bases and J lost 5, with 17 bases in between. CDR3 in amino acids: CASSLGYGGRNEKLFF. The CDR3 DNA reads TGTGCCAGCAGCCTCGGCTACGGGGGGCGAAATGAAAAACTGTTTTTT.

The chain carries TRBV30 and TRBJ1-2; 7 nucleotides line up with TRBD1. Per germline, CDR1 GTSNPN and CDR2 SVGIG (reference sequence). V lost 2 bases to trimming and J lost 4 bases; unmatched junction nucleotides: 7. This CDR3 comprises 14 residues. The CDR3 nucleotides read TGTGCCTGGAGTAGGACAGGAGCGATCTATGGCTACACCTTC. As protein: CAWSRTGAIYGYTF.

The rearrangement uses TRBV27 and TRBJ1-2, with TRBD1 matching over 8 bases. Germline V gene sequence: CDR1 MNHEY, CDR2 SMNVEV (reference sequence). V lost 8 bases to trimming and J lost 8 bases; unmatched junction nucleotides: 7. The CDR3 consists of 12 residues. The CDR3 bases are TGTGCCAGCCGGACAGGGACGGGGGGCTACACCTTC. It yields the protein CASRTGTGGYTF.

The V and J genes are TRBV5-6 and TRBJ2-3, with 8 positions matching TRBD2. V gave up 4 bases and J gave up 3 bases; unmatched junction bases: 7. Germline CDR1 SGHDT, CDR2 YYEEEE. The CDR3 contains 15 residues. The CDR3 nucleotides read TGTGCCAGCAGCATACCCGGGGGGGCAACAGATACGCAGTATTTT. Protein product: CASSIPGGATDTQYF.

The chain recombines TRBV27 with TRBJ2-2, with 9 nucleotides matching TRBD2. CDR3 length equals 14 residues. Germline V CDR1 and CDR2: MNHEY, SMNVEV (reference sequence). With 6 bases clipped from V and 7 bases from J, the junction kept 6 bases outside the gene matches. The CDR3: CASRREGIRGELFF. CDR3 DNA sequence: TGTGCCAGCAGGCGGGAGGGGATTCGCGGGGAGCTGTTTTTT.

V usage is TRBV5-6 and J usage is TRBJ2-5; TRBD1 is a possible D gene (6 bases). V was trimmed by 0 bases and J by 2 bases, leaving 8 bases between them. CDR1 and CDR2 (germline): SGHDT, YYEEEE. The CDR3 runs to 14 residues. CDR3 region: CASSLVGTQETQYF. Here the CDR3 DNA reads TGTGCCAGCAGCTTGGTGGGGACACAAGAGACCCAGTACTTC.

The chain carries TRBV30 and TRBJ1-2, with D perhaps matching TRBD1 (6 bases). The CDR3 is 13 residues long. CDR1 is GTSNPN, CDR2 SVGIG, per germline (reference sequence). This chain's CDR3 is CAETWGQNYGYTF. The DNA of the CDR3 is TGTGCTGAAACCTGGGGACAAAACTATGGCTACACCTTC.

The chain couples TRBV4-2 to TRBJ2-2; 9 positions match TRBD2. Germline trimming cut 0 bases from V and 4 bases from J; bases unmatched to any gene: 12. The germline V gene encodes CDR1 LGHNA and CDR2 YNFKEQ. CDR3 length equals 19 residues. The CDR3 is CASSQDLVAGATSTGELFF. CDR3 DNA sequence: TGTGCCAGCAGCCAAGATTTGGTAGCGGGGGCCACGAGCACCGGGGAGCTGTTTTTT.

The chain recombines TRBV11-1 with TRBJ1-4; D remains unclear. V lost 5 bases to trimming and J lost 6 bases, with 10 bases between them. The CDR3 totals 13 residues. Germline V gene data show CDR1 as SGHAT and CDR2 as FQDESV (reference sequence). CDR3 sequence (DNA): TGTGCCAGCAGCCCACGACAAGATGAAAAACTGTTTTTT. Its protein product is CASSPRQDEKLFF.

The rearrangement joins TRBV6-2 or TRBV6-3 to TRBJ1-1, with a tentative D call TRBD1 (6 bases). This CDR3 is 16 amino acids long. The ends were cut back, 4 bases at V and 5 bases at J, with 20 bases in the middle. Germline V gene lookup returns CDR1 MNHEY and CDR2 SVGEGT. CDR3 nucleotide sequence: TGTGCCAGCAGTTGGTCTCTTTTGGACAGTTGGACTGAAGCTTTCTTT. Translation gives CASSWSLLDSWTEAFF.

This clone has a handful of counts. V and J are TRBV5-1 and TRBJ1-6; TRBD1 is a possible D gene (6 bases). V lost 7 bases and J 0 bases, leaving 14 bases between the germline ends. CDR1 and CDR2 from the germline V gene are SGHRS and YFSETQ. This CDR3 region has 16 residues. CDR3 DNA: TGCGCCAGCCACCCCACAGGGAGCTCCTATAATTCACCCCTCCACTTT. This codes for CASHPTGSSYNSPLHF. The full variable domain, completed using reference TRBV5-1 and TRBJ1-6, is KAGVTQTPRYLIKTRGQQVTLSCSPISGHRSVSWYQQTPGQGLQFLFEYFSETQRNKGNFPGRFSGRQFSNSRSEMNVSTLELGDSALYLCASHPTGSSYNSPLHFGNGTRLTVT.

The chain employs TRBV5-3 and TRBJ2-5; tentative D call: TRBD1 (7 bases). TRBV5-3 is an ORF for which the function is uncertain. There are 15 residues in the CDR3. The V end was cut by 0 bases, the J end by 2 bases, with 11 bases between. This CDR3 reads CARSLGQGGQETQYF. The DNA for the CDR3 is TGTGCCAGAAGCTTGGGGCAGGGGGGTCAAGAGACCCAGTACTTC.

This chain connects TRBV30 to TRBJ2-7, with D tentatively TRBD1 (6 bases). This CDR3 has 14 amino acids. With 0 bases removed from V and 2 bases from J, the gap between germline ends came to 11 bases. Per the germline V gene, CDR1 is GTSNPN and CDR2 is SVGIG (reference sequence). The CDR3 nucleotides are TGTGCCTGGAGTGTGGGGGCGGTTACCTACGAGCAGTACTTC. This codes for CAWSVGAVTYEQYF. Looking up the rest from reference TRBV30 and TRBJ2-7 gives the full variable domain: SQTIHQWPATLVQPVGSPLSLECTVEGTSNPNLYWYRQAAGRGLQLLFYSVGIGQISSEVPQNLSASRPQDRQFILSSKKLLLSDSGFYLCAWSVGAVTYEQYFGPGTRLTVT.

J is TRBJ2-5 and V is TRBV10-3; 9 bases align to TRBD2. Germline CDR1 reads ENHRY; CDR2 reads SYGVKD. This CDR3 region has 12 residues. CDR3 region: CASGGPQETQYF. For the CDR3, the DNA is TGTGCGAGCGGGGGGCCTCAAGAGACCCAGTACTTC.

The chain carries TRBV27 and TRBJ2-5; 10 bases fit TRBD2. Looked up from germline, CDR1 is MNHEY and CDR2 is SMNVEV (reference sequence). Trimming cost V 5 bases and J 5 bases; bases outside gene matches: 14. The CDR3 covers 17 residues. CDR3 sequence (DNA): TGTGCCAGCAGTCTTCGATCGGGACTAGCGTTGGGTGAGACCCAGTACTTC. Its translation: CASSLRSGLALGETQYF.

This clone was recorded a few times. The V and J genes are TRBV3-1 (or the pseudogene TRBV3-2) and TRBJ1-3, with unresolved D. Germline CDR1 LGHDT, CDR2 YNNKEL (reference sequence). Trimming cost V 4 bases and J 3 bases, with 10 bases left between them. The CDR3 consists of 14 residues. In DNA, the CDR3 is TGTGCCAGCAGCCTCGTATCGAGTGGAAACACCATATATTTT. Translating it yields CASSLVSSGNTIYF.

The chain is built from TRBV18 and TRBJ2-7; the match to TRBD1 covers 10 bases. Germline values: CDR1 KGHSH, CDR2 LQKENI. The junction had 2 bases not matched to a gene; V was cut back by 1 base and J by 5 bases. This CDR3 has 14 amino acids. The CDR3 here is CASSPRQGADEQYV. In nucleotides, the CDR3 is TGTGCCAGCTCACCACGACAGGGGGCTGACGAGCAGTACGTC.

The V and J genes are TRBV4-1 and TRBJ2-1, with 11 bases that match TRBD2. This CDR3 contains 17 residues. Trimming at V came to 4 bases and at J to 4 bases, leaving 9 bases not matched to a gene. Germline values: CDR1 MGHRA, CDR2 YSYEKL. The CDR3 DNA sequence: TGCGCCAGCAGCCGTATTAAGACTAGCGGGGTATACAATGAGCAGTTCTTC. As protein: CASSRIKTSGVYNEQFF.

This clone has only a few counts. The V call is TRBV7-9, the J call TRBJ2-2; tentative D call: TRBD1 (6 bases). The ends were cut back, 3 bases at V and 1 base at J, with 18 bases in the middle. Germline V CDR1 and CDR2: SEHNR, FQNEAQ (reference sequence). CDR3 length: 18 amino acids. DNA of the CDR3: TGTGCCAGCAGCTTTACAGGGAAGACTGGTTGGAACACCGGGGAGCTGTTTTTT. Protein: CASSFTGKTGWNTGELFF.

The chain joins TRBV5-4 to TRBJ1-2, with D possibly being TRBD1 (6 bases). Trimming removed 0 bases from V and 4 bases from J, with 13 bases in between. CDR3 length equals 15 residues. Germline V CDR1 and CDR2: SGHNT, YYREEE (reference sequence). CDR3: CASSLVQGNLYGYTF. DNA of the CDR3: TGTGCCAGCAGCTTGGTCCAGGGGAATCTCTATGGCTACACCTTC. Full variable domain (remainder filled in from reference TRBV5-4 and TRBJ1-2): ETGVTQSPTHLIKTRGQQVTLRCSSQSGHNTVSWYQQALGQGPQFIFQYYREEENGRGNFPPRFSGLQFPNYSSELNVNALELDDSALYLCASSLVQGNLYGYTFGSGTRLTVV.

The sample holds a few counts of this clone. This chain uses TRBV7-2 with TRBJ1-6, with D possibly matching TRBD1 (5 bases). Germline V CDR1 and CDR2: SGHTA, FQGNSA. This CDR3 spans 15 amino acids. The V end was cut by 6 bases, the J end by 5 bases, with 14 bases between. The CDR3 sequence is CASRLSGTDNSPLHF. CDR3 DNA sequence: TGTGCCAGCAGACTTAGCGGGACGGATAATTCACCCCTCCACTTT.

The chain has TRBV6-6 and TRBJ2-5, with a tentative D call TRBD1 (5 bases). With 5 bases removed from V and 10 bases from J, the gap between germline ends came to 20 bases. The CDR3 extends over 14 amino acids. CDR1 and CDR2 (germline): MNHNY, SVGAGI (reference sequence). This chain's CDR3 is CASSTTRGAPDQYF. As DNA, the CDR3 is TGTGCCAGCAGTACCACCCGTGGGGCCCCAGACCAGTACTTC.

This rearrangement joins TRBV18 to TRBJ2-4; 8 nucleotides agree with TRBD1. CDR3 size: 18 residues. Germline lookup yields CDR1 KGHSH and CDR2 LQKENI. Trimming at V came to 3 bases and at J to 1 base, leaving 11 bases not matched to a gene. CDR3 sequence reads: CASSPVGQGQNAKNIQYF. CDR3 DNA sequence: TGTGCCAGCTCACCGGTAGGACAGGGACAAAATGCCAAAAACATTCAGTACTTC.

The chain's CDR3 is CASSVGAVGGDTQYF. The CDR3 DNA is TGTGCCAGCAGCGTAGGGGCAGTGGGAGGAGATACGCAGTATTTT. The chain is built from TRBV9 and TRBJ2-3; weak D call: TRBD2 (6 bases). Deletions cut 0 bases from V and 5 bases from J, with 13 bases between. The germline CDR1 and CDR2 sequences are SGDLS and YYNGEE. This CDR3 comprises 15 residues.

The gene calls are TRBV19 and TRBJ2-3, with 11 bases identical to TRBD2. With V trimmed by 3 bases and J by 6 bases, 20 bases remained unmatched. Looked up from germline, CDR1 is LNHDA and CDR2 is SQIVND (reference sequence). The CDR3 runs 20 residues. The CDR3 coding sequence is TGTGCCAGTAGTATGCTCCCCGGACGGGGTAGCGGGGGGGCTTGGGATACGCAGTATTTT. Translation: CASSMLPGRGSGGAWDTQYF.